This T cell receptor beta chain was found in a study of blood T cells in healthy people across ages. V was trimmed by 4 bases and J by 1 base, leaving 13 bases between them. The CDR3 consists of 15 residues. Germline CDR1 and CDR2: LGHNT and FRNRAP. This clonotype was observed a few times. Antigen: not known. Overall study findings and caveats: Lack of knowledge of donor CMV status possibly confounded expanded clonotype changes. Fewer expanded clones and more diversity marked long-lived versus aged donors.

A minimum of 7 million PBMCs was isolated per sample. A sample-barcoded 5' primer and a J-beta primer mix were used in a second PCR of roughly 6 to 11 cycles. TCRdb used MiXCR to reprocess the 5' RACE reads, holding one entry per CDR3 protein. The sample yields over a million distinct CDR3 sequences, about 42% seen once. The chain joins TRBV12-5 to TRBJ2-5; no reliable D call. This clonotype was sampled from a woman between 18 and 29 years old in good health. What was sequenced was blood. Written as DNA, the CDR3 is TGTGCTAGTGGTTCCCTCGGATTGGGCCAAGAGACCCAGTACTTC. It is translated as CASGSLGLGQETQYF.